What follows are 10 T cell receptor beta chains derived from one specimen sequenced in a study of shared clonotypes between healthy human individuals (TCRdb year 2020). Library preparation was by the immunoSEQ multiplex PCR assay. Imported from immuneACCESS, the table was reduced by TCRdb to in-frame sequences with V and J called. These copies leave out some clones; in studies compared against another copy, an unresolved V gene accounts for under half, and the cause of the remainder is not known. The table for this sample lists about 480,000 clones; about 75% of them were counted only once. Approximately 13% of the sample is held by the ten biggest clonotypes. The material sequenced was PBMCs. These receptors came from a woman aged 40 to 50 in good health. Some clones in this sample may be carry-over from other donors' samples.

This sequence joins TRBV28 and TRBJ1-5; TRBD1 might be the D (5 bases). The germline V gene has CDR1 MDHEN and CDR2 SYDVKM. Between the trimmed V and J ends, which lost 7 bases and 1 base, there was a span of 14 bases. The CDR3 loop spans 15 amino acids. The CDR3 loop reads CASTPVGGSNQPQHF. As DNA, the CDR3 is TGTGCCAGCACCCCGGTGGGGGGGAGCAATCAGCCCCAGCATTTT.

This chain joins TRBV27 and TRBJ1-1; D is unresolved. V was shortened by 6 bases and J by 6 bases, with 14 bases between the two germline ends. This CDR3 is built from 13 residues. The V gene's germline CDR1 is MNHEY and CDR2 SMNVEV (reference sequence). This CDR3 reads CASSSYWESEAFF. The CDR3 DNA reads TGTGCCAGCAGCTCCTACTGGGAGTCTGAAGCTTTCTTT.

V gene TRBV29-1 combines with J gene TRBJ2-5; weak D call: TRBD1 (5 bases). Germline V gene lookup returns CDR1 SQVTM and CDR2 ANQGSEA. The CDR3 is made up of 13 amino acids. V shed 0 bases and J shed 2 bases, with 7 bases lying between them. The CDR3 DNA follows: TGCAGCGTTGAAGATAGGGGTCAAGAGACCCAGTACTTC. The encoded protein is CSVEDRGQETQYF.

This clone has a handful of counts. This rearrangement joins TRBV11-2 to TRBJ2-1, with TRBD2 matching 9 bases. The germline gives CDR1 SGHAT, CDR2 FQNNGV. The CDR3 totals 17 residues. Trimming cost V 1 base and J 6 bases; bases outside gene matches: 10. The CDR3, as DNA: TGTGCCAGCAGCTTAGTTACTAGCGGGTATTTAGGCAATGAGCAGTTCTTC. This sequence encodes CASSLVTSGYLGNEQFF.

The rearrangement joins TRBV11-3 to TRBJ2-1, with unresolved D. CDR1 is SGHNT and CDR2 is YENEEA in the germline V gene. CDR3 length: 13 residues. V was pared by 0 bases and J by 9 bases, with 9 bases between. DNA for the CDR3: TGTGCCAGCAGCTTAGATATTTGGGGTGAGCAGTTCTTC. It translates to CASSLDIWGEQFF.

Details on this clone: Different DNA sequences within this sample yield the same CDR3. The chain is built from TRBV18 and TRBJ1-2, with TRBD1 as a possible D gene (5 bases). This CDR3 is built from 12 residues. The ends were cut back, 6 bases at V and 6 bases at J, with 11 bases in the middle. Per germline, CDR1 KGHSH and CDR2 LQKENI. The CDR3 is CASSRDRDGYTF. Here the CDR3 DNA reads TGTGCCAGCTCCCGGGACCGTGATGGCTACACCTTC. The whole variable domain, filled in from reference TRBV18 and TRBJ1-2, reads NAGVMQNPRHLVRRRGQEARLRCSPMKGHSHVYWYRQLPEEGLKFMVYLQKENIIDESGMPKERFSAEFPKEGPSILRIQQVVRGDSAAYFCASSRDRDGYTFGSGTRLTVV.

The chain employs TRBV2 and TRBJ2-7; D remains ambiguous. Looked up from germline, CDR1 is SNHLY and CDR2 is FYNNEI. Trimming removed 6 bases at V and 2 bases at J, with 5 bases between. This CDR3 is built from 11 residues. CDR3 protein: CASRQTYEQYF. The DNA for the CDR3 is TGTGCCAGCAGGCAGACCTACGAGCAGTACTTC. Filled out from reference TRBV2 and TRBJ2-7, the complete variable domain reads EPEVTQTPSHQVTQMGQEVILRCVPISNHLYFYWYRQILGQKVEFLVSFYNNEISEKSEIFDDQFSVERPDGSNFTLKIRSTKLEDSAMYFCASRQTYEQYFGPGTRLTVT.

Concerning this clone: A read error is possible here, since a much larger clone lies one base away. The sample carries other DNA sequences with the same CDR3. The chain combines TRBV4-3 with TRBJ2-3; D tentatively reads TRBD1 or TRBD2 (5 bases each). The germline V gene encodes CDR1 LGHNA and CDR2 YSLEER. CDR3 length: 15 amino acids. Trimming pared 3 bases from V and 6 bases from J, leaving 16 bases between. CDR3 coding DNA: TGCGCCAGCAGCCAGGAGCTTAGAGGGACGGATACGCAGTATTTT. It codes for CASSQELRGTDTQYF.

This clone was found a few times. This chain links TRBV4-1 with TRBJ2-7; the D gene is possibly TRBD1 (5 bases). Trimming took off 3 bases at V and 3 bases at J, with 15 bases between the two ends. Germline V gene sequence: CDR1 MGHRA, CDR2 YSYEKL. This CDR3 region has 15 residues. The CDR3 loop reads CASSHADSRDYEQYF. CDR3 DNA sequence: TGCGCCAGCAGCCATGCCGACAGTCGCGACTACGAGCAGTACTTC.

The chain carries TRBV2 and TRBJ1-1; D unclear. The CDR3 contains 11 residues. The germline V gene encodes CDR1 SNHLY and CDR2 FYNNEI. V lost 8 bases, J lost 0 bases, and 4 bases lay in between. Here the CDR3 reads CASHLNTEAFF. The CDR3 DNA reads as TGTGCCAGCCATCTGAACACTGAAGCTTTCTTT.